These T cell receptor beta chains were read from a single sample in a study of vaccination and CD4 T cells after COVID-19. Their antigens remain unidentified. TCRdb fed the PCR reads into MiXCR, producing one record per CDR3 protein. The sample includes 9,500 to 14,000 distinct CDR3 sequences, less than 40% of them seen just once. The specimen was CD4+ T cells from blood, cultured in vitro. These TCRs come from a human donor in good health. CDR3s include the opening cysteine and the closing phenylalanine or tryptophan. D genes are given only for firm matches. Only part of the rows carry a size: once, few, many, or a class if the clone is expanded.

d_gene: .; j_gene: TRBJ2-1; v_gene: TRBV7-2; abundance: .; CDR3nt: TGTGCCAGCAGCTTAAGGTACAATGAGCAGTTCTTC; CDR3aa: CASSLRYNEQFF
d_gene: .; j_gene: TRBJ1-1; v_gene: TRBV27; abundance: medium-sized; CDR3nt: TGTGCCAGCAGTTTTACCACAGGGTTAACTGAAGCTTTCTTT; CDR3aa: CASSFTTGLTEAFF
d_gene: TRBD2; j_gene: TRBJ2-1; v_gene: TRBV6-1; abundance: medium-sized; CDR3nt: TGTGCCAGCAGTGAAGGGACTAGCGGGAGCAATGAGCAGTTCTTC; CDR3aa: CASSEGTSGSNEQFF
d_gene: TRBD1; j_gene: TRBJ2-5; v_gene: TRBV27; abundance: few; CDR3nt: TGTGCCAGCAGTTTCAGGGGGGAGACCCAGTACTTC; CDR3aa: CASSFRGETQYF
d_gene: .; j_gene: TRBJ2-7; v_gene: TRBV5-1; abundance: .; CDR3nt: TGCGCCAGCAGCTTGGGACTTCTCCCTGAGGGAGTATATTATGAGCAGTACTTC; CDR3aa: CASSLGLLPEGVYYEQYF
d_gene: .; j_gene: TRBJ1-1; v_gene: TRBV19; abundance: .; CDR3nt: TGTGCCAGTAGTATAGTAGCGGGGATGAACACTGAAGCTTTCTTT; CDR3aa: CASSIVAGMNTEAFF
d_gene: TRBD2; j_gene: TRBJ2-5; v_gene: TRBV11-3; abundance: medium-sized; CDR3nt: TGTGCCAGCAGCCCCAGATCCGGGACTAGCGGCTTAGAGACCCAGTACTTC; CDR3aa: CASSPRSGTSGLETQYF
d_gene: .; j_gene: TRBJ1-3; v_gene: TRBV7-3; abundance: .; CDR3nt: TGTGCCAGCAGCTTTGGAGGGTTCGGAAACACCATATATTTT; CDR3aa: CASSFGGFGNTIYF
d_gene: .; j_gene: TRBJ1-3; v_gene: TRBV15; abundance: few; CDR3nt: TGTGCCACCAGCAGAGGACAAATCTCTGGAAACACCATATATTTT; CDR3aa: CATSRGQISGNTIYF
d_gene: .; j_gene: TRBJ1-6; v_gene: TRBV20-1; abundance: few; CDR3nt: TGCAGTGCTCTAGAAGACTCCTATAATTCACCCCTCCACTTT; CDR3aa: CSALEDSYNSPLHF
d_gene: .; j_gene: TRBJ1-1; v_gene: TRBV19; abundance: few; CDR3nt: TGTGCCAGTGGCAGCAGGACCTTACGGGGTCACACTGAAGCTTTCTTT; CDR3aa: CASGSRTLRGHTEAFF
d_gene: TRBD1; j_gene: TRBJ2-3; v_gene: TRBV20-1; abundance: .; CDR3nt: TGCAGTGCTGCGGACAGGGCCAGGACCACAGATACGCAGTATTTT; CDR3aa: CSAADRARTTDTQYF
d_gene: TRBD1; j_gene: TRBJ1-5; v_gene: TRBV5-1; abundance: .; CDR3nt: TGCGCCTCCTCTGAAGGGGGCGCGGGTCAGCCCCAGCATTTT; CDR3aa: CASSEGGAGQPQHF
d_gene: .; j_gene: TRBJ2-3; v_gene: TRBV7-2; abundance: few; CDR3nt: TGTGCCAGCAGCTTGGGGGGACGAGGCACAGATACGCAGTATTTT; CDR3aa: CASSLGGRGTDTQYF
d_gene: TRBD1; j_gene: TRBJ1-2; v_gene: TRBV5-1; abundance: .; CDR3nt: TGCGCCAGCAGCTTGGGACAGGGAGGCGGCTACACCTTC; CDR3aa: CASSLGQGGGYTF
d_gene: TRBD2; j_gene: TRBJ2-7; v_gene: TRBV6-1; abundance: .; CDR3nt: TGTGCCAGCAGTGATTATCCGCGGGTAGCGGGCCTCGCCTACGAGCAGTACTTC; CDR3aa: CASSDYPRVAGLAYEQYF
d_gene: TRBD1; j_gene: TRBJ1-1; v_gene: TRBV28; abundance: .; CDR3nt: TGTGCCAGCAGTTTATGGGACAGGGTGGGTGAAGCTTTCTTT; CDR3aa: CASSLWDRVGEAFF
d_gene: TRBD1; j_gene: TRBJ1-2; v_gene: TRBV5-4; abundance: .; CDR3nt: TGTGCCAGCAGCATGGACAGGGCCTATGGCTACACCTTC; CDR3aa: CASSMDRAYGYTF
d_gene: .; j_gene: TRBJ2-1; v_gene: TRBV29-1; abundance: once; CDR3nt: TGCAGCGCCAAGCTCGGGAATGAGCAGTTCTTC; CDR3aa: CSAKLGNEQFF
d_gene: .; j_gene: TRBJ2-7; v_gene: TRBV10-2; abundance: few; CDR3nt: TGCGCCACCGGGACCGGGACTTTCTACGAGCAGTACTTC; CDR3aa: CATGTGTFYEQYF
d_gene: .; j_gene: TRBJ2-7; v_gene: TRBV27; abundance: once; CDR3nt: TGTGCCAGCAGTTTATTAGGTGTCAGGGGATACGAGCAGTACTTC; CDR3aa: CASSLLGVRGYEQYF
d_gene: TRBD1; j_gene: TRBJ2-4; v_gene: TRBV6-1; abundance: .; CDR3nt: TGTGCCAGCAGGGCGACAGGGATGGGCATTCAGTACTTC; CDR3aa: CASRATGMGIQYF
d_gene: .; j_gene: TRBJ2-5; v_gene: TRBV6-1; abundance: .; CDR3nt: TGTGCCAGCAGTGAAGGACCGGGCCAAGAGACCCAGTACTTC; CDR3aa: CASSEGPGQETQYF
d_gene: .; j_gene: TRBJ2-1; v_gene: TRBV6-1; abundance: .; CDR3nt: TGTGCCAGCAGAATGGACAGCGGCTCCTACAATGAGCAGTTCTTC; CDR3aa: CASRMDSGSYNEQFF
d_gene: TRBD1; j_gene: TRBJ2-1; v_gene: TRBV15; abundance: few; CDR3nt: TGTGCCACCAGCAGAGGGAGGGGACAGGGGGCCAATGAGCAGTTCTTC; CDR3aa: CATSRGRGQGANEQFF
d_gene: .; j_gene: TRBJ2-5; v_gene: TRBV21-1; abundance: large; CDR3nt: TGTGCCAGCAGCGACAGGGACAGCCAAGAGACCCAGTACTTC; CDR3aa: CASSDRDSQETQYF
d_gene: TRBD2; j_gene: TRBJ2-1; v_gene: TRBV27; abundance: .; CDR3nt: TGTGCCAGCAGTTTACTAGCGGGAGCGCCCTACAATGAGCAGTTCTTC; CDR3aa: CASSLLAGAPYNEQFF
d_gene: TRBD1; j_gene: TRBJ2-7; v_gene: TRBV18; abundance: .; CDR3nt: TGTGCCAGCTCTCAAAACGACAGGGATGACGAGCAGTACTTC; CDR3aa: CASSQNDRDDEQYF
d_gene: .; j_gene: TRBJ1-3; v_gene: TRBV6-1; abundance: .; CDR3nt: TGTGCCAGCGGACAATCGAACTCTGGAAACACCATATATTTT; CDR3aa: CASGQSNSGNTIYF
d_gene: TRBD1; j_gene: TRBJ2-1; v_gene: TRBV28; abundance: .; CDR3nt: TGTGCGGCACCGGGACAGGGGGCGGGGGGTGAGCAGTTCTTC; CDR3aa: CAAPGQGAGGEQFF
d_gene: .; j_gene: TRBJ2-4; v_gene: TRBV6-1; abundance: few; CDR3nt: TGTGCCAGCAGGGCCCCCAGCAACATTCAGTACTTC; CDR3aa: CASRAPSNIQYF
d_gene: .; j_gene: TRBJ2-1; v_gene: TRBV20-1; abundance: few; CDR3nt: TGCAGTGCTACCAAAGGGGGTAATGAGCAGTTCTTC; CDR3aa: CSATKGGNEQFF
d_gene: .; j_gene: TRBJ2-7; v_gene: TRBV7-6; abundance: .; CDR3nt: TGTGCCAGCAGCTTGGGAAGGTTGGGTGACTACGAGCAGTACTTC; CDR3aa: CASSLGRLGDYEQYF
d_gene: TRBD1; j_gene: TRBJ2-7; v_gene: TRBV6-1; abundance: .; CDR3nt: TGTGCCAGCAGTCCGATAGACAGGGGGCGCTACGAGCAGTACTTC; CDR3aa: CASSPIDRGRYEQYF
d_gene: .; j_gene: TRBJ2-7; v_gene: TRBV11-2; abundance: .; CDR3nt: TGTGCCAGCAGCTCCCGGGATCCCTCCTACGAGCAGTACTTC; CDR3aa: CASSSRDPSYEQYF
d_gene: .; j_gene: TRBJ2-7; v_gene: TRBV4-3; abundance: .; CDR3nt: TGCGCCAGCAGCCACGACGATAGGGGCGAGCAGTACTTC; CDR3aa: CASSHDDRGEQYF
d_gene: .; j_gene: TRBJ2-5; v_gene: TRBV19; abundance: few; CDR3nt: TGTGCCAGTGGGGGACGGGGCTGGGAGACCCAGTACTTC; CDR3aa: CASGGRGWETQYF
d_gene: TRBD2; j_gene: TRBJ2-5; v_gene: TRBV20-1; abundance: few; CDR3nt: TGCAGTGCCAAAACCGGGGGGCAAGAGACCCAGTACTTC; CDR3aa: CSAKTGGQETQYF
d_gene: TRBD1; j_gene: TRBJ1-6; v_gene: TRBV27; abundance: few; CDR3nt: TGTGCCAGCAGTTACGACAGGGGGTATTCACCCCTCCACTTT; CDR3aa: CASSYDRGYSPLHF
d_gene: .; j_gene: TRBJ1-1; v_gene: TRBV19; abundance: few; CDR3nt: TGTGCCAGTAGGAATGGGTGGGGACCGCCATCCCCTATCTTT; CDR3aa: CASRNGWGPPSPIF
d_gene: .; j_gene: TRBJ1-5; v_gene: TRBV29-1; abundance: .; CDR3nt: TGCAGCGCCAAGGGGGTTTGGGGGGAGAGGGGAGATCAGCCCCAGCATTTT; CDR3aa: CSAKGVWGERGDQPQHF
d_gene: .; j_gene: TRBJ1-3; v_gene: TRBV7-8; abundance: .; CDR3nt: TGTGCCAGCAGCCCAGAGTGGGGGTATGGAAACACCATATATTTT; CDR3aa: CASSPEWGYGNTIYF
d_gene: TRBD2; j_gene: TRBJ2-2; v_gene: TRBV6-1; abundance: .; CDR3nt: TGTGCCAGCAGCCGGGGACTAGCCGGGGAGCTGTTTTTT; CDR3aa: CASSRGLAGELFF
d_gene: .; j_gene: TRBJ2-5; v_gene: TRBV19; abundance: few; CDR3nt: TGTGCCAGTACCTTAGGACTACGGACTAACCAAGAGACCCAGTACTTC; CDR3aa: CASTLGLRTNQETQYF
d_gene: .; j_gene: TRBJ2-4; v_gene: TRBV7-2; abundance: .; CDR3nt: TGTGCCAGCAGCTTAGCGGGCTCACACGCCAAAAACATTCAGTACTTC; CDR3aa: CASSLAGSHAKNIQYF
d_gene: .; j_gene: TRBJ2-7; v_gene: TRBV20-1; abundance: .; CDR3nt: TGCAGTGCTAGAGCCCTGGAGGAGCAGTACTTC; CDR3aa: CSARALEEQYF
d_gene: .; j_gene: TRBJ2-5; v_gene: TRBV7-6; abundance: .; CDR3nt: TGTGCCAGCAGCCCCTTTGTGATGGCGGAGACCCAGTACTTC; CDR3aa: CASSPFVMAETQYF
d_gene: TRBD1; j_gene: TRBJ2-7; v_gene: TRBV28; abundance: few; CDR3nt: TGTGCCAGCAGTACACAGGGGACAAGCTCCTACGAGCAGTACTTC; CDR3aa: CASSTQGTSSYEQYF
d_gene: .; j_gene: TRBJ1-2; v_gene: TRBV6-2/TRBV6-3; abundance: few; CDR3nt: TGTGCCAGCAGTTACCATGAAGACTATGGCTACACCTTC; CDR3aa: CASSYHEDYGYTF
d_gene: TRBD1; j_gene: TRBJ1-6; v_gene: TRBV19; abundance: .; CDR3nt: TGTGCCAGTAGTGTTCTCCCGGGACAGGGGCCTTCACCCCTCCACTTT; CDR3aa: CASSVLPGQGPSPLHF
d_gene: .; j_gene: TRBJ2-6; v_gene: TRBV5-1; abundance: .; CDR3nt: TGCGCCAGCAGCTTCTCCTCCCTAAGCTCTGGGGCCAACGTCCTGACTTTC; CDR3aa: CASSFSSLSSGANVLTF